Following are 16 T cell receptor beta chains from one sample sequenced in a study of cytomegalovirus exposure and HLA in healthy donors. In the PCR, 60 Vbeta and 13 Jbeta primers were used. The table came from immunoSEQ multiplex PCR; TCRdb's copy has only in-frame clones and leaves some out. The sample has roughly 66,000 clones; roughly four fifths are singletons. The sequencing sample was made of PBMCs. The origin of the receptors is a man aged 45 to 65 in good health and CMV-seronegative.

This chain connects TRBV5-1 to TRBJ1-2; D perhaps matches TRBD1 (5 bases). This CDR3 contains 13 residues. Trimming removed 4 bases at V and 3 bases at J, with 10 bases between. Per germline, CDR1 SGHRS and CDR2 YFSETQ. CDR3 bases: TGCGCCAGCAGCGGGGGGTACGACTATGGCTACACCTTC. Residues: CASSGGYDYGYTF. The entire variable domain, with the rest obtained from reference TRBV5-1 and TRBJ1-2, is as follows: KAGVTQTPRYLIKTRGQQVTLSCSPISGHRSVSWYQQTPGQGLQFLFEYFSETQRNKGNFPGRFSGRQFSNSRSEMNVSTLELGDSALYLCASSGGYDYGYTFGSGTRLTVV.

This clone appeared a few times. The chain is built from TRBV5-4 and TRBJ2-7; a possible D gene is TRBD2 (6 bases). The length of the CDR3 is 13 residues. Trimming took 4 bases from V and 3 from J, leaving 11 bases between them. From germline, CDR1 is SGHNT and CDR2 YYREEE (reference sequence). CDR3 sequence: CASSPPGLYEQYF. The CDR3 DNA is TGTGCCAGCAGCCCGCCGGGACTCTACGAGCAGTACTTC.

The chain couples TRBV11-2 to TRBJ2-5, with 7 bases that match TRBD1. V lost 5 bases to trimming and J lost 6 bases; unmatched junction nucleotides: 9. Looked up from germline, CDR1 is SGHAT and CDR2 is FQNNGV. The CDR3 runs to 14 residues. As DNA, the CDR3 is TGTGCCAGCAGCCGCACAGGGGCACGGCAGACCCAGTACTTC. The encoded protein is CASSRTGARQTQYF. Filled out from reference TRBV11-2 and TRBJ2-5, the complete variable domain reads EAGVAQSPRYKIIEKRQSVAFWCNPISGHATLYWYQQILGQGPKLLIQFQNNGVVDDSQLPKDRFSAERLKGVDSTLKIQPAKLEDSAVYLCASSRTGARQTQYFGPGTRLLVL.

The rearrangement links TRBV10-2 to TRBJ2-2; 8 bases align to TRBD2. Germline V gene data show CDR1 as WSHSY and CDR2 as SAAADI. This CDR3 has 15 amino acids. Trimming cost V 6 bases and J 1 base; bases outside gene matches: 4. CDR3 sequence reads: CASRPGLENTGELFF. CDR3 nucleotide sequence: TGCGCCAGCAGGCCGGGACTAGAGAACACCGGGGAGCTGTTTTTT.

J is TRBJ1-1 and V is TRBV25-1, with TRBD1 as a possible D gene (6 bases). CDR3 length equals 16 residues. V was clipped by 7 bases and J by 5 bases, with 23 bases between them. Germline V gene sequence: CDR1 MGHDK, CDR2 SYGVNS. The CDR3 DNA reads TGTGCCAGCACCAGAAACGGACAGTTTGGGTGGACTGAAGCTTTCTTT. Translated: CASTRNGQFGWTEAFF.

This clone has a single count. Written as DNA, the CDR3 is TGCAGTGCCGCACGGAGCCACGAGCAGTACTTC. It translates to CSAARSHEQYF. The genes are TRBV20-1 and TRBJ2-7; D remains ambiguous. This CDR3 is built from 11 residues. Looked up from germline, CDR1 is DFQATT and CDR2 is SNEGSKA (reference sequence). Trimming removed 6 bases at V and 5 bases at J, with 11 bases between.

The V call is TRBV6-5, the J call TRBJ1-2, with TRBD1 as a possible D gene (6 bases). From germline, CDR1 is MNHEY and CDR2 SVGAGI. The CDR3 is 15 residues long. Trimming took off 2 bases at V and 4 bases at J, with 14 bases between the two ends. CDR3 sequence (DNA): TGTGCCAGCAGTTACACCAGGGGCAGAGGCTATGGCTACACCTTC. Its translation is CASSYTRGRGYGYTF.

The V and J genes are TRBV7-9 and TRBJ2-1, with 9 bases that match TRBD2. The CDR3 spans 15 residues. Trimming took 5 bases from V and 8 from J; bases not matched to a gene: 10. The germline gives CDR1 SEHNR, CDR2 FQNEAQ (reference sequence). DNA of the CDR3: TGTGCCAGCAGCGGTGGCGGGACTAGCCAACATGAGCAGTTCTTC. This sequence encodes CASSGGGTSQHEQFF.

The genes are TRBV7-9 and TRBJ1-1; D gene unclear. The CDR3 has 11 amino acids. In germline, CDR1 is SEHNR, CDR2 FQNEAQ (reference sequence). Trimming took off 5 bases at V and 5 bases at J, with 6 bases between the two ends. This chain's CDR3 is CASSQETEAFF. In DNA form, the CDR3 reads TGTGCCAGCAGCCAGGAAACTGAAGCTTTCTTT.

This rearrangement joins TRBV30 to TRBJ1-6; 8 bases match TRBD1. The V and J ends lost 4 bases and 3 bases, in that order; junction bases with no gene match: 2. This CDR3 has 14 residues. Germline assignment: CDR1 GTSNPN and CDR2 SVGIG (reference sequence). Here the CDR3 DNA reads TGTGCCTGGAACAGGGGGATCTATAATTCACCCCTCCACTTT. Its protein is CAWNRGIYNSPLHF.

The chain combines TRBV5-1 with TRBJ1-6, with 12 bases identical to TRBD1. Germline loops: CDR1 SGHRS, CDR2 YFSETQ. This CDR3 region has 16 residues. Germline trimming cut 4 bases from V and 6 bases from J; bases unmatched to any gene: 5. DNA of the CDR3: TGCGCCAGCAGCGTGGGACAGGGGGCCCTTAATTCACCCCTCCACTTT. Residues: CASSVGQGALNSPLHF.

J is TRBJ1-2 and V is TRBV6-5; D is ambiguous. V was pared by 0 bases and J by 8 bases, with 10 bases between. CDR1 MNHEY and CDR2 SVGAGI come from the germline V gene. The CDR3 totals 13 residues. Here the CDR3 DNA reads TGTGCCAGCAGTTACTCGATGCAGGTGGGCTACACCTTC. Its protein is CASSYSMQVGYTF.

The chain links TRBV13 to TRBJ2-7; possibly TRBD2 for D (5 bases). The CDR3 has 14 amino acids. In germline, CDR1 is PRHDT, CDR2 FYEKMQ (reference sequence). V lost 0 bases to trimming and J lost 3 bases, with 9 bases between them. The CDR3 DNA is TGTGCCAGCAGCTTAGGGGACTCCCACTACGAGCAGTACTTC. Its protein is CASSLGDSHYEQYF.

This clone was recorded once. This chain connects TRBV29-1 to TRBJ1-2; D perhaps matches TRBD1 (5 bases). Germline V gene lookup returns CDR1 SQVTM and CDR2 ANQGSEA. CDR3 length: 11 residues. V lost 7 bases and J 7 bases, leaving 13 bases between the germline ends. CDR3 loop: CSALRGGGYTF. The CDR3 DNA sequence: TGCAGCGCTCTTAGGGGTGGTGGCTACACCTTC.

This rearrangement joins TRBV9 to TRBJ1-4; D is possibly TRBD1 (6 bases). Germline CDR1 and CDR2: SGDLS and YYNGEE. V lost 4 bases and J lost 2, with 9 bases in between. The CDR3 loop spans 14 amino acids. The CDR3 coding sequence is TGTGCCAGCAGCCCCAGGGGCACTAATGAAAAACTGTTTTTT. Amino acids: CASSPRGTNEKLFF.

The rearrangement uses TRBV6-5 and TRBJ1-3; D is uncertain. Germline V lookup: CDR1 MNHEY, CDR2 SVGAGI. CDR3 length equals 14 residues. V was pared by 0 bases and J by 3 bases, with 6 bases between. The CDR3 sequence: CASSYSTGGNTIYF. In DNA form, the CDR3 reads TGTGCCAGCAGTTACTCAACGGGTGGAAACACCATATATTTT.